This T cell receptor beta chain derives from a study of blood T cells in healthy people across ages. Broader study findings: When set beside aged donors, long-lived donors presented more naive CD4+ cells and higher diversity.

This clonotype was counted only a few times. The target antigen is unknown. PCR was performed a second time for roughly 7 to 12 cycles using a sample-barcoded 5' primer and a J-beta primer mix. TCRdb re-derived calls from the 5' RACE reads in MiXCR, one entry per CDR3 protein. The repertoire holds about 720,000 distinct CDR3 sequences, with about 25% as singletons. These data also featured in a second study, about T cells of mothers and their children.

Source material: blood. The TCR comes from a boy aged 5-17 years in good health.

The CDR3 sequence: CASSYWGGYEQYF. The CDR3 DNA reads TGTGCCAGCAGTTACTGGGGGGGCTACGAGCAGTACTTC. The chain recombines TRBV5-6 with TRBJ2-5; 7 nucleotides agree with TRBD2. The DNA matches TRBJ2-7 better at its end, which makes the J call doubtful. Germline V gives CDR1 SGHDT, CDR2 YYEEEE. CDR3 length: 13 amino acids.